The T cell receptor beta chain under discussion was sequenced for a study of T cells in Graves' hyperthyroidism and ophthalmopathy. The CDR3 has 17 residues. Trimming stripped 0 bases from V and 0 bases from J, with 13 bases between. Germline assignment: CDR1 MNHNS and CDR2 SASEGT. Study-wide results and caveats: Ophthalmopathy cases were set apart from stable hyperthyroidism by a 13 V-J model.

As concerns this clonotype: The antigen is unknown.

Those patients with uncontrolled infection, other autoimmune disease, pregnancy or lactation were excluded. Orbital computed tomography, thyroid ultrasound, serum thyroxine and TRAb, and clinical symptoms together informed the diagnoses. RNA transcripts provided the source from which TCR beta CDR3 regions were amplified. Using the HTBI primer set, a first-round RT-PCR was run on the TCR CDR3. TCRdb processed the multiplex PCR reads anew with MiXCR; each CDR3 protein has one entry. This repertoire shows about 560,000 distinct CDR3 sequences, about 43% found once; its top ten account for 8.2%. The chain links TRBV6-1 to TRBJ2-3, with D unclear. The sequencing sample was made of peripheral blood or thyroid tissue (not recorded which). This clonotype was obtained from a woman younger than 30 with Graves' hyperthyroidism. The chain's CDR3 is CASSEADGGGSTDTQYF. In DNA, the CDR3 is TGTGCCAGCAGTGAAGCAGACGGCGGTGGAAGCACAGATACGCAGTATTTT.